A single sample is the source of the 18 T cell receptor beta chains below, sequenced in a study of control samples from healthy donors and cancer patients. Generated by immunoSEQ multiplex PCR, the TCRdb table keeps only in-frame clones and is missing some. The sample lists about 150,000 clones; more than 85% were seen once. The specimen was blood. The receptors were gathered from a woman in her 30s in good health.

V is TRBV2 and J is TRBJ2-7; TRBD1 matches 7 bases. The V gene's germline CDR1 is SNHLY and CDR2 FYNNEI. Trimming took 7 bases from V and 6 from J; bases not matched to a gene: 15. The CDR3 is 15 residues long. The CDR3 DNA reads TGTGCCAGCAATTCAAGGGACAGTTTATTTCGCGAGCAGTACTTC. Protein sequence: CASNSRDSLFREQYF.

In DNA form, the CDR3 reads TGCGCCAGCAGCTTCAAAGGGCGGGAAAAACTGTTTTTT. Translated: CASSFKGREKLFF. The rearrangement uses TRBV5-1 and TRBJ1-4; D not certain. Trimming pared 2 bases from V and 8 bases from J, leaving 10 bases between. Germline loops: CDR1 SGHRS, CDR2 YFSETQ. CDR3 length: 13 amino acids.

The CDR3 here is CASSPIPGLAEDFEQFF. CDR3 bases: TGTGCCAGCAGCCCCATTCCGGGACTAGCGGAAGATTTTGAGCAGTTCTTC. V gene TRBV7-9 combines with J gene TRBJ2-1; 11 nucleotides align to TRBD2. V was clipped by 5 bases and J by 9 bases; unmatched bases: 15. Germline-derived CDR1 and CDR2 are SEHNR and FQNEAQ (reference sequence). This CDR3 region has 17 residues.

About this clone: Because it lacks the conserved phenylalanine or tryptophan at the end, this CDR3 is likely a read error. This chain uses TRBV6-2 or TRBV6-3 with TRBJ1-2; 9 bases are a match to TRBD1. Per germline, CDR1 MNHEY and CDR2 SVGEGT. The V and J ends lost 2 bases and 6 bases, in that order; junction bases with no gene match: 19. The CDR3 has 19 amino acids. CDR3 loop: CASSYATLRGRQGVNGYTL. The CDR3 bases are TGTGCCAGCAGTTACGCCACGCTGCGGGGGAGACAGGGGGTGAATGGCTACACCCTC.

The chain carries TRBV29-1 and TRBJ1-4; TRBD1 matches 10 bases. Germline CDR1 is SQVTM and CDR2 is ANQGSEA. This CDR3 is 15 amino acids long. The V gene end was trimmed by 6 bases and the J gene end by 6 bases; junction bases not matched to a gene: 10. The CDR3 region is CSVRGQGVPDEKLFF. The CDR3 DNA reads TGCAGCGTCCGAGGACAGGGGGTACCGGATGAAAAACTGTTTTTT.

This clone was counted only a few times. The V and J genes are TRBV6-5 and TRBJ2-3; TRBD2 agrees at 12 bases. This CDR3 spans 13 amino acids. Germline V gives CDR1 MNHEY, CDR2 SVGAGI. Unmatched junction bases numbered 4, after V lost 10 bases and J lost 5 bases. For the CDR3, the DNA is TGTGCCAACGGACTAGCGGGATTAGATACGCAGTATTTT. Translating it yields CANGLAGLDTQYF.

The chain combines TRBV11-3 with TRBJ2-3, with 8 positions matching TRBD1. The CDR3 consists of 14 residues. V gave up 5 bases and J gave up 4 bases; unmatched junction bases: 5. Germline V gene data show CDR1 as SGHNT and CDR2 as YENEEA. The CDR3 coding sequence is TGTGCCAGCAGCACCGGACAGGGCCCAGATACGCAGTATTTT. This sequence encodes CASSTGQGPDTQYF.

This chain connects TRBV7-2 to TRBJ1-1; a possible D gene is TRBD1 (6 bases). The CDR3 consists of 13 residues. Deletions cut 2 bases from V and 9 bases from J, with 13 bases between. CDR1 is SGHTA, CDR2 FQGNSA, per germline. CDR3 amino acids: CASSLKGGSKAFF. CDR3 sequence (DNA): TGTGCCAGCAGCTTAAAGGGGGGCAGTAAAGCTTTCTTT.

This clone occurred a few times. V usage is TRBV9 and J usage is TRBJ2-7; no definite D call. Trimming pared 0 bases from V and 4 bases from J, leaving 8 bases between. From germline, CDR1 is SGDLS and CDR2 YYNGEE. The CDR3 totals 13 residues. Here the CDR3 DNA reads TGTGCCAGCAGCGTAGAAGGGCTTTACGAGCAGTACTTC. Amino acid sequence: CASSVEGLYEQYF.

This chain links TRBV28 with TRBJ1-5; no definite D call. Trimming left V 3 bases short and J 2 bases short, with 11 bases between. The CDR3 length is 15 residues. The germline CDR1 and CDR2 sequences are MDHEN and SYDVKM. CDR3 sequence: CASSLDGGGNQPQHF. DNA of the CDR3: TGTGCCAGCAGTTTGGATGGTGGGGGCAATCAGCCCCAGCATTTT. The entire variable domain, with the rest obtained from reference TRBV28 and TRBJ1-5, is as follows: DVKVTQSSRYLVKRTGEKVFLECVQDMDHENMFWYRQDPGLGLRLIYFSYDVKMKEKGDIPEGYSVSREKKERFSLILESASTNQTSMYLCASSLDGGGNQPQHFGDGTRLSIL.

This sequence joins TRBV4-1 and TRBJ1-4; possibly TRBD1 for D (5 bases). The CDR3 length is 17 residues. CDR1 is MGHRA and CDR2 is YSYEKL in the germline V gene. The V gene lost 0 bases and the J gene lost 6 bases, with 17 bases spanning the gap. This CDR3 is CASSQERLRARYEKLFF. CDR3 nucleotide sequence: TGCGCCAGCAGCCAAGAGAGGCTCAGGGCTCGATATGAAAAACTGTTTTTT.

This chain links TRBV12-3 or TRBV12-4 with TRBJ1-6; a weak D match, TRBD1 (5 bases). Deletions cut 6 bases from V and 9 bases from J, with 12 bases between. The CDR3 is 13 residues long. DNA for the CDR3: TGTGCCAGCAGGGGACTGGGGGGTTCACCCCTCCACTTT. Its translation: CASRGLGGSPLHF.

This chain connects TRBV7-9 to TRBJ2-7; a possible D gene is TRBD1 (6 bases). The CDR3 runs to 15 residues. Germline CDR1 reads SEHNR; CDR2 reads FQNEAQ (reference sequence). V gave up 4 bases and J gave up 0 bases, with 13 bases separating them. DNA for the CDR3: TGTGCCAGCAGCTCCAACCGGGACACCTCCTACGAGCAGTACTTC. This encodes CASSSNRDTSYEQYF. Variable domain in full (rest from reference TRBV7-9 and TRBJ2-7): DTGVSQNPRHKITKRGQNVTFRCDPISEHNRLYWYRQTLGQGPEFLTYFQNEAQLEKSRLLSDRFSAERPKGSFSTLEIQRTEQGDSAMYLCASSSNRDTSYEQYFGPGTRLTVT.

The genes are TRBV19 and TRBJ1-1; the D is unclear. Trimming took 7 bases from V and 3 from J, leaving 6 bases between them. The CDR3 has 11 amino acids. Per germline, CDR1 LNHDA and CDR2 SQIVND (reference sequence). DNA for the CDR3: TGTGCCAGTATCGGATACACTGAAGCTTTCTTT. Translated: CASIGYTEAFF.

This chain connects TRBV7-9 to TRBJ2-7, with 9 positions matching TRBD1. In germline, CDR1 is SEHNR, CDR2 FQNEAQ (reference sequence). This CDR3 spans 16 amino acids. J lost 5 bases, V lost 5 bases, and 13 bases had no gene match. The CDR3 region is CASSPKSGTGFHEQYF. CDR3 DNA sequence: TGTGCCAGCAGCCCCAAAAGTGGGACAGGGTTCCACGAGCAGTACTTC.

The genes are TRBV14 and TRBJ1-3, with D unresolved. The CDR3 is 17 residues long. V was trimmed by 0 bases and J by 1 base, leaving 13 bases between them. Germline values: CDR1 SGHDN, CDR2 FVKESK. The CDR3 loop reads CASSQDFLGSSGNTIYF. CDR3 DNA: TGTGCCAGCAGCCAAGATTTCCTAGGCAGTTCTGGAAACACCATATATTTT.

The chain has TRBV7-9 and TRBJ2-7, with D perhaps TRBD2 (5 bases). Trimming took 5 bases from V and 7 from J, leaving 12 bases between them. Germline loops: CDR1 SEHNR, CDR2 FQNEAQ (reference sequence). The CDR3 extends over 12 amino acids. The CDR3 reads CASSQAAGEQYF. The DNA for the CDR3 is TGTGCCAGCAGCCAAGCGGCCGGGGAGCAGTACTTC.

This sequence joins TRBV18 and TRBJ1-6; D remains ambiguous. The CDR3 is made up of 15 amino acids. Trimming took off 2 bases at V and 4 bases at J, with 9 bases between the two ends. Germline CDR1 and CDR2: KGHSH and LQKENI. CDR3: CASSPGSSYNSPLHF. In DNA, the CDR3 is TGTGCCAGCTCACCAGGCAGCAGTTATAATTCACCCCTCCACTTT.